What follows are 27 T cell receptor beta chains derived from one specimen sequenced in a study of T cell responses to AZD1222 COVID-19 vaccine. This table comes from immunoSEQ multiplex PCR, and its TCRdb copy is limited to in-frame clones, with some not included. Here the sample spans around 99,000 clones, 90% to 95% being singletons. The specimen was peripheral blood, collected 28 days after the second AZD1222 dose. Every receptor here comes from an adult who received the AZD1222 COVID-19 vaccine.

This clone was seen just once. The chain employs TRBV29-1 and TRBJ2-1, with no clear D. Deletions cut 4 bases from V and 10 bases from J, with 8 bases between. From germline, CDR1 is SQVTM and CDR2 ANQGSEA. The CDR3 sequence is 10 residues long. The CDR3 nucleotides read TGCAGCGTTGGGGCGCGGGAGCAGTTCTTC. Residues: CSVGAREQFF.

This chain links TRBV19 with TRBJ1-1; 8 positions agree with TRBD1. The ends lost 3 bases at V and 6 bases at J; junction bases unmatched: 6. This CDR3 has 14 residues. CDR1 and CDR2 (germline): LNHDA, SQIVND (reference sequence). The CDR3 reads CASSIRDRSPEAFF. CDR3 DNA: TGTGCCAGTAGTATCCGGGACAGGAGTCCTGAAGCTTTCTTT.

J is TRBJ2-1 and V is TRBV27; 7 bases are a match to TRBD1. CDR1 and CDR2 (germline): MNHEY, SMNVEV (reference sequence). With V trimmed by 7 bases and J by 7 bases, 13 bases remained unmatched. The CDR3 loop spans 15 amino acids. The CDR3 DNA sequence: TGTGCCAGCACCCTGGACAGGTCGAGTGGAAATGAGCAGTTCTTC. It translates to CASTLDRSSGNEQFF.

The V call is TRBV2, the J call TRBJ1-1, with 7 bases aligning to TRBD1. The junction had 5 bases not matched to a gene; V was cut back by 9 bases and J by 10 bases. Germline CDR1 SNHLY, CDR2 FYNNEI. The CDR3 is 10 residues long. CDR3 protein: CARGTVAAFF. For the CDR3, the DNA is TGTGCCAGGGGGACAGTCGCAGCTTTCTTT. The full variable domain, with the rest looked up from reference TRBV2 and TRBJ1-1, is EPEVTQTPSHQVTQMGQEVILRCVPISNHLYFYWYRQILGQKVEFLVSFYNNEISEKSEIFDDQFSVERPDGSNFTLKIRSTKLEDSAMYFCARGTVAAFFGQGTRLTVV.

This sequence joins TRBV9 and TRBJ1-6, with TRBD1 matching over 7 bases. Germline assignment: CDR1 SGDLS and CDR2 YYNGEE. The CDR3 covers 14 residues. V trimming: 3 bases; J trimming: 6 bases; junction bases outside the gene matches: 3. CDR3 loop: CASSGGQFNSPLHF. CDR3 coding DNA: TGTGCCAGCAGCGGGGGACAGTTTAATTCACCCCTCCACTTT.

The chain uses TRBV5-6 and TRBJ2-7; D gene unclear. Germline V gives CDR1 SGHDT, CDR2 YYEEEE. V gave up 0 bases and J gave up 0 bases, with 7 bases separating them. This CDR3 comprises 14 residues. The CDR3 is CASSLGELSYEQYF. The CDR3 coding sequence is TGTGCCAGCAGCTTGGGCGAGCTCTCCTACGAGCAGTACTTC.

The J gene is TRBJ1-3, the V gene TRBV7-2; no definite D call. The V end was cut by 4 bases, the J end by 1 base, with 11 bases between. Germline assignment: CDR1 SGHTA and CDR2 FQGNSA. The CDR3 contains 15 residues. This CDR3 is CASSYPGPSGNTIYF. CDR3 nucleotides: TGTGCCAGCAGCTACCCAGGACCTTCTGGAAACACCATATATTTT. Together with reference TRBV7-2 and TRBJ1-3, the CDR3 gives the full variable domain: GAGVSQSPSNKVTEKGKDVELRCDPISGHTALYWYRQSLGQGLEFLIYFQGNSAPDKSGLPSDRFSAERTGGSVSTLTIQRTQQEDSAVYLCASSYPGPSGNTIYFGEGSWLTVV.

The chain recombines TRBV7-9 with TRBJ1-1; D may be TRBD1 (6 bases). In germline, CDR1 is SEHNR, CDR2 FQNEAQ (reference sequence). This CDR3 is built from 15 residues. V lost 1 base and J lost 3, with 12 bases in between. The CDR3 bases are TGTGCCAGCAGCTTAGGGGCAGGGGAAGACACTGAAGCTTTCTTT. This sequence encodes CASSLGAGEDTEAFF. The full variable domain, its missing parts supplied by reference TRBV7-9 and TRBJ1-1, is DTGVSQNPRHKITKRGQNVTFRCDPISEHNRLYWYRQTLGQGPEFLTYFQNEAQLEKSRLLSDRFSAERPKGSFSTLEIQRTEQGDSAMYLCASSLGAGEDTEAFFGQGTRLTVV.

This chain joins TRBV6-5 and TRBJ2-5, with 9 bases matching TRBD1. The V gene's germline CDR1 is MNHEY and CDR2 SVGAGI. The V segment lost 6 bases and the J segment 5 bases; nucleotides outside the gene matches: 7. The CDR3 is 14 residues long. CDR3 loop: CASRFGQGKETQYF. In nucleotides, the CDR3 is TGTGCCAGCAGATTCGGACAGGGGAAGGAGACCCAGTACTTC.

The chain carries TRBV18 and TRBJ2-7; 10 bases align to TRBD1. This CDR3 is built from 16 residues. Germline values: CDR1 KGHSH, CDR2 LQKENI. The trim removed 2 bases at V and 2 bases at J, leaving 6 bases unmatched. The chain's CDR3 is CASSPYGQGVTYEQYF. CDR3 nucleotide sequence: TGTGCCAGCTCACCATACGGACAGGGGGTAACCTACGAGCAGTACTTC.

This chain joins TRBV30 and TRBJ1-5, with unresolved D. Germline-derived CDR1 and CDR2 are GTSNPN and SVGIG (reference sequence). CDR3 length: 14 amino acids. The V end was cut by 3 bases, the J end by 6 bases, with 15 bases between. CDR3 residues: CAWSDTRLGQPQHF. CDR3 DNA: TGTGCCTGGAGCGATACAAGGTTGGGTCAGCCCCAGCATTTT.

This clone has just one count. The chain links TRBV5-1 to TRBJ1-1; 9 nucleotides align to TRBD1. The J segment lost 3 bases and the V segment lost 0 bases, leaving 3 bases of the junction unmatched. The CDR3 totals 15 residues. Germline V gives CDR1 SGHRS, CDR2 YFSETQ. CDR3 DNA sequence: TGCGCCAGCAGCTTGGCGGGACAGGGAGACACTGAAGCTTTCTTT. Protein product: CASSLAGQGDTEAFF.

This chain links TRBV6-1 with TRBJ1-4; a possible D gene is TRBD1 (5 bases). Trimming removed 2 bases at V and 11 bases at J, with 15 bases between. In germline, CDR1 is MNHNS, CDR2 SASEGT. There are 14 residues in the CDR3. CDR3 coding DNA: TGTGCCAGCAGTGAAAGAGGGACCGGAGCTAAACTGTTTTTT. Residues: CASSERGTGAKLFF.

Comment on this clone: This CDR3 is also generated by other DNA sequences in the sample. The V gene is TRBV28, the J gene TRBJ1-3; D is unresolved. The CDR3 runs 14 residues. The germline gives CDR1 MDHEN, CDR2 SYDVKM. V lost 7 bases and J 0 bases, leaving 10 bases between the germline ends. The CDR3 nucleotides read TGTGCCAGCATGTACGGATACTCTGGAAACACCATATATTTT. It specifies CASMYGYSGNTIYF.

The gene calls are TRBV27 and TRBJ2-7; a possible D gene is TRBD1 (6 bases). Germline V gene data show CDR1 as MNHEY and CDR2 as SMNVEV (reference sequence). Trimming removed 8 bases from V and 1 base from J, with 15 bases in between. CDR3 size: 14 residues. The CDR3 DNA sequence: TGTGCCAGCTCTCTTAGGACAGTATCCTACGAGCAGTACTTC. It translates to CASSLRTVSYEQYF.

The chain employs TRBV4-1 and TRBJ2-3; 11 bases line up with TRBD2. Trimming removed 7 bases from V and 5 bases from J; junction bases left unmatched: 8. Germline V gene data show CDR1 as MGHRA and CDR2 as YSYEKL. The CDR3 runs to 15 residues. CDR3 sequence reads: CASNLAGGARDTQYF. The CDR3 coding sequence is TGCGCCAGCAACCTAGCGGGAGGAGCGAGAGATACGCAGTATTTT.

The V call is TRBV2, the J call TRBJ1-3; D remains unclear. Trimming cost V 2 bases and J 11 bases, with 13 bases left between them. The germline V gene has CDR1 SNHLY and CDR2 FYNNEI. The length of the CDR3 is 13 residues. CDR3 sequence reads: CASSEKPGWAIYF. The DNA of the CDR3 is TGTGCCAGCAGTGAAAAACCGGGCTGGGCCATATATTTT.

The chain joins TRBV18 to TRBJ1-6; D is uncertain. CDR3 length: 13 residues. In germline, CDR1 is KGHSH, CDR2 LQKENI. V shed 2 bases and J shed 14 bases, with 13 bases lying between them. CDR3 nucleotides: TGTGCCAGCTCACCAGATATCCAGGAGTCCCTCCACTTT. It specifies CASSPDIQESLHF.

The gene calls are TRBV7-2 and TRBJ2-7; 9 nucleotides align to TRBD1. The junction had 5 bases not matched to a gene; V was cut back by 5 bases and J by 3 bases. The germline gives CDR1 SGHTA, CDR2 FQGNSA. The CDR3 is 14 amino acids. CDR3 loop: CASSLRQGVYEQYF. CDR3 DNA sequence: TGTGCCAGCAGCCTAAGACAGGGGGTCTACGAGCAGTACTTC.

The V gene is TRBV2, the J gene TRBJ1-2, with TRBD1 identical over 7 bases. From germline, CDR1 is SNHLY and CDR2 FYNNEI. J gave up 4 bases and V 5 bases, and 10 bases lay outside the gene matches. The CDR3 is 15 residues long. The CDR3: CASSFSGQASYGYTF. In nucleotides, the CDR3 is TGTGCCAGCAGTTTTTCCGGACAGGCAAGCTATGGCTACACCTTC.

The chain carries TRBV9 and TRBJ1-5, with 12 bases aligning to TRBD1. V lost 4 bases and J lost 6; bases outside the gene matches: 5. The germline gives CDR1 SGDLS, CDR2 YYNGEE. This CDR3 contains 15 residues. The chain's CDR3 is CASSPGTGGTQPQHF. CDR3 bases: TGTGCCAGCAGCCCCGGGACAGGGGGCACTCAGCCCCAGCATTTT.

The rearrangement joins TRBV7-9 to TRBJ1-6, with TRBD1 identical over 7 bases. With V trimmed by 2 bases and J by 9 bases, 13 bases remained unmatched. The CDR3 has 17 residues. Looked up from germline, CDR1 is SEHNR and CDR2 is FQNEAQ (reference sequence). For the CDR3, the DNA is TGTGCCAGCAGCTTAAAGAGGTCCAGGGACAGTGCTTCACCCCTCCACTTT. It yields the protein CASSLKRSRDSASPLHF.

This rearrangement joins TRBV11-2 to TRBJ2-5; D may be TRBD1 (5 bases). V lost 1 base, J lost 2 bases, and 14 bases lay in between. The length of the CDR3 is 16 residues. CDR1 and CDR2 from the germline V gene are SGHAT and FQNNGV. The CDR3 is CASSLVQGLTQETQYF. In nucleotides, the CDR3 is TGTGCCAGCAGCTTAGTTCAGGGATTAACGCAAGAGACCCAGTACTTC. The full variable domain, in which reference TRBV11-2 and TRBJ2-5 provide the parts outside the CDR3, is EAGVAQSPRYKIIEKRQSVAFWCNPISGHATLYWYQQILGQGPKLLIQFQNNGVVDDSQLPKDRFSAERLKGVDSTLKIQPAKLEDSAVYLCASSLVQGLTQETQYFGPGTRLLVL.

This clone was seen only a few times. The rearrangement uses TRBV28 and TRBJ2-7; 7 positions match TRBD1. CDR1 MDHEN and CDR2 SYDVKM come from the germline V gene. The CDR3 extends over 14 amino acids. V trimming: 8 bases; J trimming: 1 base; junction bases outside the gene matches: 8. CDR3 nucleotides: TGTGCCAGCGGGGCCCAGGGGGATTCCTACGAGCAGTACTTC. Encoded protein: CASGAQGDSYEQYF. The variable domain in full, completed from reference TRBV28 and TRBJ2-7, reads DVKVTQSSRYLVKRTGEKVFLECVQDMDHENMFWYRQDPGLGLRLIYFSYDVKMKEKGDIPEGYSVSREKKERFSLILESASTNQTSMYLCASGAQGDSYEQYFGPGTRLTVT.

The gene calls are TRBV4-3 and TRBJ1-1; D not certain. The CDR3 loop spans 13 amino acids. The V gene's germline CDR1 is LGHNA and CDR2 YSLEER. V lost 0 bases and J 5 bases, leaving 7 bases between the germline ends. In nucleotides, the CDR3 is TGCGCCAGCAGCCAAGACCCCCGTACTGAAGCTTTCTTT. Its translation is CASSQDPRTEAFF.

The gene calls are TRBV12-5 and TRBJ2-7; possibly TRBD1 for D (6 bases). CDR1 is LGHNT, CDR2 FRNRAP, per germline. V lost 5 bases to trimming and J lost 5 bases, with 16 bases between them. This CDR3 is built from 14 residues. CDR3 sequence reads: CASGHIQGSHEQYF. CDR3 DNA: TGTGCTAGTGGTCATATACAGGGTTCCCACGAGCAGTACTTC.

The chain joins TRBV5-6 to TRBJ1-2; D possibly corresponds to TRBD1 (5 bases). This CDR3 region has 15 residues. The germline CDR1 and CDR2 sequences are SGHDT and YYEEEE. Trimming left V 2 bases short and J 2 bases short, with 13 bases between. In DNA form, the CDR3 reads TGTGCCAGCAGCTTTGCAGGGCGTATGAACTATGGCTACACCTTC. Its translation is CASSFAGRMNYGYTF.